Listed below are T cell receptor beta chains from one sample, sequenced in a study of naive and memory T cell subsets. One entry per CDR3 protein, called by TCRdb with MiXCR from the UMI-ligation and nested PCR reads. The repertoire includes 85,000 to 130,000 distinct CDR3 sequences, 14% of them detected once, and about 3% sits in the top ten. Sequences were obtained from naive CD8+ T cells from blood. The source of these receptors is a human donor in good health. CDR3s include the opening cysteine and the closing phenylalanine or tryptophan.

>TRBJ2-3|TRBV3-1
CASSQSMSSGSWDTQYF
>TRBJ1-5|TRBV15
CATSRALGTHEPQHF
>TRBJ2-7|TRBV4-2
CASSEQFFGAPEQYF
>TRBJ2-1|TRBV29-1
CSVGGSNEQFF
>TRBJ2-2|TRBV4-3
CASSHPPGQGTGELFF
>TRBJ2-1|TRBV10-3
CAISESSVSYNEQFF
>TRBJ2-7|TRBV19
CASSGTGIVEQYF
>TRBJ2-7|TRBV5-1
CASSLGTETYEQYF
>TRBJ2-7|TRBV11-2
CASSLLGSSYEQYF
>TRBJ2-7|TRBV6-5
CASSYGQVTYEQYF
>TRBJ2-1|TRBV4-1
CASSQDHNAIYNEQFF
>TRBJ2-1|TRBV29-1
CSVLHRDSIYNEQFF
>TRBJ2-1|TRBV29-1
CSVDGSFSGISSYNEQFF
>TRBJ2-1|TRBV4-2
CASSQSSVGGALRDEQFF
>TRBJ2-5|TRBV4-3
CASSREPWAGGYQETQYF
>TRBJ2-7|TRBV19
CASSISGVSYEQYF
>TRBJ1-5|TRBV9
CASSPSGGNQPQHF
>TRBJ1-5|TRBV15
CATSSPGNQPQHF
>TRBJ2-5|TRBV20-1
CSARVGEETQYF
>TRBJ2-3|TRBV24-1
CATSDALAGVMDTQYF
>TRBJ2-7|TRBV27
CASMPGAGVGEQYF
>TRBJ1-1|TRBV19
CASSIIGNAEAFF
>TRBJ1-5|TRBV4-1
CASSQDGPGGKGPQHF
>TRBJ1-2|TRBV29-1
CSVRDRTYGYTF
>TRBJ1-4|TRBV11-2
CARSLDGGSSEKLFF
>TRBJ2-2|TRBV9
CASSKGDINTGELFF
>TRBJ2-4|TRBV4-3
CASSQEVAGVAKNIQYF
>TRBJ1-1|TRBV3-1
CASSQGLGQSDGAFF
>TRBJ1-5|TRBV12-3/TRBV12-4
CASSPTTWTGYPNQPQHF
>TRBJ2-7|TRBV5-5
CASSFPSGSYEQYF
>TRBJ1-6|TRBV15
CATSRESGGSPLHF
>TRBJ2-5|TRBV27
CASASAVMQETQYF
>TRBJ2-3|TRBV27
CASSPGLVYSDTQYF
>TRBJ2-5|TRBV27
CASRDFGETQYF
>TRBJ2-7|TRBV7-6
CASSLDEGQLYEQYF
>TRBJ2-2|TRBV29-1
CSSNGENTGELFF
>TRBJ2-1|TRBV4-3
CASSQGLKRAKYNEQFF
>TRBJ2-1|TRBV7-3
CASSRSPGGPNEQFF
>TRBJ2-3|TRBV6-1
CASSLDSFTDTQYF
>TRBJ1-5|TRBV12-3/TRBV12-4
CASSFGLGNQPQHF
>TRBJ2-3|TRBV6-5
CASSYFAGVTQYF
>TRBJ1-1|TRBV20-1
CSARGGVEAFF
>TRBJ2-2|TRBV5-6
CASSWYGGPPHTGELFF
>TRBJ2-1|TRBV6-5
CASTGLEDAEQFF
>TRBJ2-7|TRBV12-3/TRBV12-4
CASSRSGVYEQYF
>TRBJ2-2|TRBV20-1
CSAEDLDRPNTGELFF
>TRBJ2-3|TRBV5-6
CASSLGTGPDTQYF
>TRBJ2-1|TRBV25-1
CASSRGRDSKIF
>TRBJ1-1|TRBV29-1
CSVQGARTEAFF
>TRBJ2-1|TRBV7-3
CASSSPVGVSDNEQFF
>TRBJ2-3|TRBV20-1
CSASGLAGGRTDTQYF
>TRBJ2-4|TRBV10-3
CAISAQGSKNIQYF